A single sample is the source of the 24 T cell receptor beta chains below, sequenced in a study of control samples from healthy donors and cancer patients. Clones were sequenced by immunoSEQ multiplex PCR, and TCRdb holds only the in-frame ones, with some missing. This table has about 49,000 clones, about 86% appearing once. Sequencing was performed on PBMCs. The receptors come from a woman aged 45-60 years with lung cancer.

DNA for the CDR3: TGTGCCAGCAGTTCAGACTACGAGCAGTACTTC. As protein: CASSSDYEQYF. The V call is TRBV6-5, the J call TRBJ2-7; no definite D call. This CDR3 spans 11 amino acids. Trimming shortened V by 4 bases and J by 3 bases, and 4 bases separated the two germline ends. Germline V gene sequence: CDR1 MNHEY, CDR2 SVGAGI.

Here the CDR3 DNA reads TGTGCCAGCAGTCCGGGACACCTTGACTATGGCTACACCTTC. Translation gives CASSPGHLDYGYTF. The J gene is TRBJ1-2, the V gene TRBV2; D is perhaps TRBD1 (6 bases). The CDR3 has 14 amino acids. Germline V gives CDR1 SNHLY, CDR2 FYNNEI. Deletions cut 5 bases from V and 3 bases from J, with 13 bases between. The full variable domain, completed using reference TRBV2 and TRBJ1-2, is EPEVTQTPSHQVTQMGQEVILRCVPISNHLYFYWYRQILGQKVEFLVSFYNNEISEKSEIFDDQFSVERPDGSNFTLKIRSTKLEDSAMYFCASSPGHLDYGYTFGSGTRLTVV.

The gene calls are TRBV7-9 and TRBJ1-1, with unresolved D. CDR3 length: 13 amino acids. Trimming shortened V by 6 bases and J by 7 bases, and 15 bases separated the two germline ends. The germline V gene encodes CDR1 SEHNR and CDR2 FQNEAQ (reference sequence). The CDR3 bases are TGTGCCAGCAGTTATTTAGGAGGGAATGAAGCTTTCTTT. Its translation is CASSYLGGNEAFF.

V and J are TRBV7-2 and TRBJ2-1; D may be TRBD2 (6 bases). CDR1 and CDR2 (germline): SGHTA, FQGNSA. V lost 2 bases to trimming and J lost 3 bases, with 8 bases between them. The CDR3 sequence is 14 residues long. CDR3 DNA: TGTGCCAGCAGCTTAACGGAGGGCTACAATGAGCAGTTCTTC. Translating it yields CASSLTEGYNEQFF.

The CDR3 DNA sequence: TGCGCCAGCAGCCCGGACAGGGAACGGCAGTACTTC. This gives the protein CASSPDRERQYF. The chain couples TRBV5-1 to TRBJ2-7, with TRBD1 matching over 8 bases. The CDR3 has 12 amino acids. Germline loops: CDR1 SGHRS, CDR2 YFSETQ. V shed 4 bases, J shed 9 bases, and the junction held 6 bases outside the gene matches.

This clone was observed a handful of times. The genes are TRBV9 and TRBJ2-3; 10 bases agree with TRBD1. This CDR3 contains 15 residues. The V and J ends lost 4 bases and 5 bases, in that order; junction bases with no gene match: 7. Germline V gene data show CDR1 as SGDLS and CDR2 as YYNGEE. The CDR3 protein is CASSPYGQGEDTQYF. Here the CDR3 DNA reads TGTGCCAGCAGCCCTTATGGACAGGGGGAAGATACGCAGTATTTT.

This chain connects TRBV4-1 to TRBJ1-1; D remains unclear. The V and J ends lost 3 bases and 0 bases respectively, with 11 bases between them. Per germline, CDR1 MGHRA and CDR2 YSYEKL. This CDR3 is built from 15 residues. CDR3 loop: CASSHSYPMNTEAFF. In DNA form, the CDR3 reads TGCGCCAGCAGCCATTCGTACCCCATGAACACTGAAGCTTTCTTT.

The J gene is TRBJ1-1, the V gene TRBV5-8, with D possibly being TRBD1 (6 bases). V gave up 0 bases and J gave up 3 bases, with 15 bases separating them. This CDR3 comprises 16 residues. The germline gives CDR1 SGHTS, CDR2 YDEGEE. The CDR3 spells CASSLDLTGWHTEAFF. The DNA of the CDR3 is TGTGCCAGCAGCTTGGACCTAACAGGGTGGCACACTGAAGCTTTCTTT.

This clone was picked up one time. The rearrangement joins TRBV6-2 or TRBV6-3 to TRBJ1-4, with 10 nucleotides matching TRBD1. V was pared by 2 bases and J by 6 bases, with 15 bases of the junction left unmatched. The length of the CDR3 is 19 residues. Germline loops: CDR1 MNHEY, CDR2 SVGEGT. CDR3 nucleotide sequence: TGTGCCAGCAGTTACCCCCACGGGACAGGGGCCAGTCGCGATGAAAAACTGTTTTTT. Its translation: CASSYPHGTGASRDEKLFF.

The rearrangement uses TRBV19 and TRBJ1-2; TRBD1 matches at 9 bases. The junction had 4 bases not matched to a gene; V was cut back by 5 bases and J by 0 bases. This CDR3 contains 15 residues. Germline V gives CDR1 LNHDA, CDR2 SQIVND (reference sequence). CDR3 in DNA: TGTGCCAGTAGTTCCCGGACAGGGGCTAACTATGGCTACACCTTC. Amino acid sequence: CASSSRTGANYGYTF.

The chain has TRBV3-1 (or the pseudogene TRBV3-2) and TRBJ2-2; D remains unclear. The V and J ends lost 0 bases and 2 bases respectively, with 7 bases between them. The CDR3 covers 15 residues. Germline V lookup: CDR1 LGHDT, CDR2 YNNKEL (reference sequence). Here the CDR3 reads CASSQEGFNTGELFF. CDR3 in DNA: TGTGCCAGCAGCCAAGAGGGATTTAACACCGGGGAGCTGTTTTTT.

The chain is built from TRBV29-1 and TRBJ2-6; D is unclear. Trimming removed 2 bases from V and 1 base from J, with 6 bases in between. Germline V gives CDR1 SQVTM, CDR2 ANQGSEA. CDR3 length equals 14 residues. CDR3 sequence reads: CSVETESGANVLTF. The CDR3 coding sequence is TGCAGCGTTGAAACAGAATCTGGGGCCAACGTCCTGACTTTC.

This rearrangement joins TRBV27 to TRBJ1-5; 7 nucleotides match TRBD1. Trimming at V came to 5 bases and at J to 7 bases, leaving 8 bases not matched to a gene. The length of the CDR3 is 14 residues. Germline assignment: CDR1 MNHEY and CDR2 SMNVEV (reference sequence). CDR3 sequence: CASSPQGVDQPQHF. DNA of the CDR3: TGTGCCAGCAGTCCCCAGGGGGTAGACCAGCCCCAGCATTTT.

This clone was detected only a few times. The CDR3 reads CATSEQSYGYTF. The CDR3 nucleotides are TGTGCCACCAGTGAACAGTCCTATGGCTACACCTTC. The genes are TRBV24-1 and TRBJ1-2; D not resolved. V was trimmed by 4 bases and J by 4 bases, leaving 6 bases between them. The CDR3 is made up of 12 amino acids. Germline V lookup: CDR1 KGHDR, CDR2 SFDVKD.

This rearrangement joins TRBV5-1 to TRBJ1-2, with TRBD1 as a possible D gene (6 bases). CDR1 and CDR2 (germline): SGHRS, YFSETQ. This CDR3 has 15 residues. Trimming took off 3 bases at V and 2 bases at J, with 14 bases between the two ends. The CDR3 DNA reads as TGCGCCAGCAGCTCCACCGGGCAGGGGAACTATGGCTACACCTTC. Encoded protein: CASSSTGQGNYGYTF.

This clone is a singleton in its sample. The V gene is TRBV7-9, the J gene TRBJ1-2; unclear D gene. Trimming removed 2 bases from V and 2 bases from J, with 0 bases in between. The CDR3 is made up of 11 amino acids. CDR1 SEHNR and CDR2 FQNEAQ come from the germline V gene (reference sequence). This CDR3 reads CASSLNYGYTF. The DNA for the CDR3 is TGTGCCAGCAGCTTAAACTATGGCTACACCTTC.

Remarks on this clone: Mismatch with germline at one junction end may stem from a read error. This CDR3 is also generated by other DNA sequences in the sample. The chain joins TRBV7-8 to TRBJ1-1, with 9 bases lining up with TRBD1. CDR3 length: 16 amino acids. Germline V lookup: CDR1 SGHVS, CDR2 FQNEAQ. The CDR3 loop is CASSLGDRAVNTEAFF. CDR3 DNA: TGTGCCAGTAGCTTAGGGGACAGGGCGGTGAACACTGAAGCTTTCTTT.

As regards this clone: One end of the junction varies from germline; a read error may be responsible. The genes are TRBV7-9 and TRBJ2-7; D perhaps matches TRBD2 (6 bases). The CDR3 is made up of 16 amino acids. Per the germline V gene, CDR1 is SEHNR and CDR2 is FQNEAQ (reference sequence). The CDR3 DNA is TGTGCCAGCAGCCCCTACGGAGGGGTCGGGTCCTACGGGCAGTACTTC. Translated: CASSPYGGVGSYGQYF.

This CDR3 is CASTIRGNTEAFF. Written as DNA, the CDR3 is TGTGCCAGCACTATACGCGGGAACACTGAAGCTTTCTTT. The chain uses TRBV6-5 and TRBJ1-1; D is undetermined. CDR3 length equals 13 residues. Per the germline V gene, CDR1 is MNHEY and CDR2 is SVGAGI. Between the trimmed V and J ends, which lost 7 bases and 1 base, there was a span of 10 bases.

V and J are TRBV29-1 and TRBJ2-1, with 9 bases lining up with TRBD1. The CDR3 is 14 residues long. Per the germline V gene, CDR1 is SQVTM and CDR2 is ANQGSEA. J gave up 2 bases and V 7 bases, and 6 bases lay outside the gene matches. CDR3 protein: CSAGTGFAYNEQFF. As DNA, the CDR3 is TGCAGCGCCGGGACAGGGTTCGCCTACAATGAGCAGTTCTTC.

The CDR3 region is CASSDRNETGDYEQYF. Written as DNA, the CDR3 is TGTGCCAGCAGTGACCGAAATGAGACAGGGGACTACGAGCAGTACTTC. V gene TRBV6-4 combines with J gene TRBJ2-7; 8 nucleotides agree with TRBD1. CDR3 length: 16 residues. With 2 bases clipped from V and 3 bases from J, the junction kept 9 bases outside the gene matches. Looked up from germline, CDR1 is MRHNA and CDR2 is SNTAGT.

This clone was observed a few times. The V call is TRBV7-9, the J call TRBJ2-2; the match to TRBD2 covers 10 bases. Looked up from germline, CDR1 is SEHNR and CDR2 is FQNEAQ (reference sequence). The V and J ends lost 5 bases and 3 bases, in that order; junction bases with no gene match: 6. This CDR3 has 16 amino acids. Written as DNA, the CDR3 is TGTGCCAGCAGCCCTACTAGCGGGGCCTACACCGGGGAGCTGTTTTTT. Its protein product is CASSPTSGAYTGELFF.

The chain carries TRBV18 and TRBJ1-2; no reliable D call. Germline-derived CDR1 and CDR2 are KGHSH and LQKENI. Trimming took off 5 bases at V and 8 bases at J, with 24 bases between the two ends. This CDR3 region has 16 residues. The CDR3 protein is CASSSLDGTVRSGYTF. The CDR3 nucleotides read TGTGCCAGCTCATCCCTCGACGGAACTGTCAGGAGCGGCTACACCTTC.

This clone has just a few counts. This rearrangement joins TRBV28 to TRBJ1-6; D is perhaps TRBD1 (6 bases). Trimming cost V 5 bases and J 7 bases, with 21 bases left between them. Germline CDR1 reads MDHEN; CDR2 reads SYDVKM. This CDR3 has 17 residues. In DNA form, the CDR3 reads TGTGCCAGCAGTCCCCTGTGGGGGCCCGGGGGCAATTCACCCCTCCACTTT. The encoded protein is CASSPLWGPGGNSPLHF.